This TCR beta chain was sequenced in a study of cytotoxic CD8 clonotypes in ibrutinib-treated CLL. Study as a whole: Investigators reported some 25 partial and 2 complete responses; after median around 63 months, approximately 15 patients remained remitted and some twelve progressed.

With regard to this clone: The antigen is undetermined.

Findings of the study overall: Public clonotypes, an uncommon group, contracted or remained stable on treatment.

Trimming cost V 4 bases and J 1 base, with 14 bases left between them. This CDR3 has 15 amino acids. Germline CDR1 is SGHDT and CDR2 is YYEEEE. With sequencing, the targeted depth ranged from 1 in 200,000 to 1 in 1 million T cells. Sequencing used immunoSEQ multiplex PCR; TCRdb keeps in-frame clones, though not all of them. The repertoire consists of 70,000 to 85,000 clones, with more than 70% occurring once and the leading ten covering 7.5% to 9.5%. The clonotype comes from a human donor with chronic lymphocytic leukemia. The sample consisted of PBMCs, taken at disease progression, from a patient treated with ibrutinib. The chain links TRBV5-6 to TRBJ1-1, with D maybe TRBD1 (6 bases). The CDR3 here is CASSPRTVSNTEAFF. DNA of the CDR3: TGTGCCAGCAGCCCTAGGACAGTCTCGAACACTGAAGCTTTCTTT.